These 7 T cell receptor beta chains originate from one sample sequenced in a study of cytomegalovirus exposure and HLA in healthy donors. Assay used: immunoSEQ multiplex PCR; TCRdb lists only in-frame clones, some missing. The table includes under 250,000 clones, about nine tenths detected once. The material sequenced was PBMCs. The receptors shown here come from a young woman in good health and CMV-seropositive.

The V and J genes are TRBV7-8 and TRBJ2-1; D ambiguous. The V gene's germline CDR1 is SGHVS and CDR2 FQNEAQ. V was cut by 5 bases and J by 0 bases, with 5 bases left in between. The CDR3 runs to 13 residues. The CDR3 nucleotides read TGTGCCAGCAGCCCCCACTCCTACAATGAGCAGTTCTTC. Protein: CASSPHSYNEQFF.

This clone came up once. The chain couples TRBV27 to TRBJ2-7; perhaps TRBD1 as D (6 bases). Germline CDR1 is MNHEY and CDR2 is SMNVEV (reference sequence). The CDR3 loop spans 13 amino acids. V lost 5 bases and J lost 1, with 9 bases in between. The CDR3 DNA reads TGTGCCAGCAGTCCCGGACAGTCCTACGAGCAGTACTTC. It encodes CASSPGQSYEQYF.

This chain links TRBV27 with TRBJ2-6; maybe TRBD2 (5 bases). The CDR3 consists of 17 residues. V was trimmed by 0 bases and J by 0 bases, leaving 9 bases between them. CDR1 MNHEY and CDR2 SMNVEV come from the germline V gene (reference sequence). CDR3 sequence reads: CASSLSRGGSGANVLTF. The CDR3, as DNA: TGTGCCAGCAGTTTATCACGGGGTGGCTCTGGGGCCAACGTCCTGACTTTC. Looking up the rest from reference TRBV27 and TRBJ2-6 gives the full variable domain: EAQVTQNPRYLITVTGKKLTVTCSQNMNHEYMSWYRQDPGLGLRQIYYSMNVEVTDKGDVPEGYKVSRKEKRNFPLILESPSPNQTSLYFCASSLSRGGSGANVLTFGAGSRLTVL.

The V call is TRBV2, the J call TRBJ2-1; 9 bases map to TRBD1. Per the germline V gene, CDR1 is SNHLY and CDR2 is FYNNEI. The CDR3 spans 17 residues. J lost 1 base, V lost 7 bases, and 11 bases had no gene match. As DNA, the CDR3 is TGTGCCAGCACCGAACCGGGACAGGGAACTTCCTACAATGAGCAGTTCTTC. Residues: CASTEPGQGTSYNEQFF.

V is TRBV30 and J is TRBJ2-1; D might be TRBD1 (6 bases). Germline loops: CDR1 GTSNPN, CDR2 SVGIG (reference sequence). This CDR3 has 15 amino acids. Trimming cost V 3 bases and J 4 bases, with 16 bases left between them. CDR3 coding DNA: TGTGCCTGGAGCCGGACAGCTGGGATTTACAATGAGCAGTTCTTC. It translates to CAWSRTAGIYNEQFF.

The chain couples TRBV9 to TRBJ2-2, with TRBD2 matching 8 bases. This CDR3 comprises 16 residues. V dropped 2 bases and J dropped 6; count of bases not matched to a gene: 9. Germline-derived CDR1 and CDR2 are SGDLS and YYNGEE. CDR3 loop: CASSVMSGSGPGELFF. The CDR3 DNA reads as TGTGCCAGCAGCGTTATGAGCGGGAGCGGCCCCGGGGAGCTGTTTTTT.

The genes are TRBV5-1 and TRBJ1-4, with TRBD1 matching 9 bases. CDR1 is SGHRS and CDR2 is YFSETQ in the germline V gene. The CDR3 is 17 residues long. The V gene end was trimmed by 1 base and the J gene end by 6 bases; junction bases not matched to a gene: 10. As DNA, the CDR3 is TGCGCCAGCAGCTTGACCTCCGGGACAGGGTCTCATGAAAAACTGTTTTTT. Protein product: CASSLTSGTGSHEKLFF.